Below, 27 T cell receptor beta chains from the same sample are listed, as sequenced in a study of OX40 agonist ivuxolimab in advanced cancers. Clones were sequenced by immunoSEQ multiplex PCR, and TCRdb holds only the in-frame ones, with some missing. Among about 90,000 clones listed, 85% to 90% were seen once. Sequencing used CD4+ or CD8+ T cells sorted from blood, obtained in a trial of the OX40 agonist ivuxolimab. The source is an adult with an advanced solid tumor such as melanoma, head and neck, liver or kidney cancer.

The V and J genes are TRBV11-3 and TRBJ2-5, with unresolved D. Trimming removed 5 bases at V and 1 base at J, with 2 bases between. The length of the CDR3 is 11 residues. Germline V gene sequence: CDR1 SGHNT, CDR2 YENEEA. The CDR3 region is CASSIQETQYF. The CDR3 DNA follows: TGTGCCAGCAGCATCCAAGAGACCCAGTACTTC.

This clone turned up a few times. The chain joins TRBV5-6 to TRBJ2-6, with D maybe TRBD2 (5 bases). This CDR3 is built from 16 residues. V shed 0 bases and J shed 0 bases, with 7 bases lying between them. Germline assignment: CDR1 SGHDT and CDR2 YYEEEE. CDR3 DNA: TGTGCCAGCAGCTTGGAAGGAGGCTCTGGGGCCAACGTCCTGACTTTC. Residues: CASSLEGGSGANVLTF.

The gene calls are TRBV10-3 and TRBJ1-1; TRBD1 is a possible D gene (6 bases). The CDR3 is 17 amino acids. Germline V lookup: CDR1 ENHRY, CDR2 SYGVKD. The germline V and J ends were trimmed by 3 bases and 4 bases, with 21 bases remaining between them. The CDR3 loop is CAISDHLSGGVITEAFF. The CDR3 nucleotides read TGTGCCATCAGTGACCATTTATCTGGGGGCGTGATCACTGAAGCTTTCTTT.

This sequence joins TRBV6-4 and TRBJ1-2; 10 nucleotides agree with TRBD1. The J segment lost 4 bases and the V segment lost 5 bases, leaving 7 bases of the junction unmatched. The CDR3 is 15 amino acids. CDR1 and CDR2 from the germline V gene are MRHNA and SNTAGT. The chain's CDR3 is CASSPGQGVSYGYTF. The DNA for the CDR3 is TGTGCCAGCAGTCCCGGACAGGGGGTCTCCTATGGCTACACCTTC.

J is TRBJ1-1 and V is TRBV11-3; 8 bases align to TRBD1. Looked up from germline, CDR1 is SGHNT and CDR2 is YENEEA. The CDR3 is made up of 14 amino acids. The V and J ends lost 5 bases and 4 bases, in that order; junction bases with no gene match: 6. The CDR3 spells CASSHRGIVTEAFF. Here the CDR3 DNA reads TGTGCCAGCAGCCACAGGGGGATTGTCACTGAAGCTTTCTTT.

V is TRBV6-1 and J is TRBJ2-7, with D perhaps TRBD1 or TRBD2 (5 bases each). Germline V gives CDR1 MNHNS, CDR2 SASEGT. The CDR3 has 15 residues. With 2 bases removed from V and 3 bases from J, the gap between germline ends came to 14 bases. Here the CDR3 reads CASSERGPGYYEQYF. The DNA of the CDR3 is TGTGCCAGCAGTGAAAGGGGACCGGGATACTACGAGCAGTACTTC.

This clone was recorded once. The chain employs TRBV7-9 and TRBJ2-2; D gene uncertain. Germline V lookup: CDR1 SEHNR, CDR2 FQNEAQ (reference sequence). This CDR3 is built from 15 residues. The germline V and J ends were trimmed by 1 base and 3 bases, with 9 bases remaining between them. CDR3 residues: CASSLEWGYTGELFF. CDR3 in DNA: TGTGCCAGCAGCTTAGAATGGGGATACACCGGGGAGCTGTTTTTT.

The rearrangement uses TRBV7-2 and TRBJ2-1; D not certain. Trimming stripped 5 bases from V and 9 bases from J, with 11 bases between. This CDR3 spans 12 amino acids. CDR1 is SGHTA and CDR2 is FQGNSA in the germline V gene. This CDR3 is CASSDFFGEQFF. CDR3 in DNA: TGTGCCAGCAGCGACTTTTTTGGTGAGCAGTTCTTC.

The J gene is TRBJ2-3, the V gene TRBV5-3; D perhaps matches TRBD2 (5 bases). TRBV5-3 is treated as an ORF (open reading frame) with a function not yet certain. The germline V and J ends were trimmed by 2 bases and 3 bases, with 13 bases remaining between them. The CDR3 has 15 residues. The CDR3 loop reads CARSFREVQTDTQYF. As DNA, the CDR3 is TGTGCCAGAAGCTTCCGGGAAGTACAGACAGATACGCAGTATTTT.

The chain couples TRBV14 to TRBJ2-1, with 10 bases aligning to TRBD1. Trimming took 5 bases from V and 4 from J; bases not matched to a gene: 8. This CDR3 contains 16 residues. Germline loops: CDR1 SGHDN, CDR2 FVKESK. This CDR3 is CASSSFGGQGYNEQFF. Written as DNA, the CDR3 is TGTGCCAGCAGCAGCTTTGGGGGACAGGGGTACAATGAGCAGTTCTTC.

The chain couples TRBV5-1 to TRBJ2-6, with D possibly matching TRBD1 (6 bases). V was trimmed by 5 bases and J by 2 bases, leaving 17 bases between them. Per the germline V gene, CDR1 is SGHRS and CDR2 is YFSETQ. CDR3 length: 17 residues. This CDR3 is CASRDHLRDTGANVLTF. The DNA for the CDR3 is TGCGCCAGCAGGGACCACCTCCGGGACACTGGGGCCAACGTCCTGACTTTC. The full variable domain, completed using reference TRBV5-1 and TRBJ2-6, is KAGVTQTPRYLIKTRGQQVTLSCSPISGHRSVSWYQQTPGQGLQFLFEYFSETQRNKGNFPGRFSGRQFSNSRSEMNVSTLELGDSALYLCASRDHLRDTGANVLTFGAGSRLTVL.

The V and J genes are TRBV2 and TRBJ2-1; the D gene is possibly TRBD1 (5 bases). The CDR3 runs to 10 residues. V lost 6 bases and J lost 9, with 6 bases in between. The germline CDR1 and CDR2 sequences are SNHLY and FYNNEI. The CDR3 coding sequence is TGTGCCAGCAGGGGGCCTGAGCAGTTCTTC. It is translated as CASRGPEQFF. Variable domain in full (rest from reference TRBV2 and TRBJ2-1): EPEVTQTPSHQVTQMGQEVILRCVPISNHLYFYWYRQILGQKVEFLVSFYNNEISEKSEIFDDQFSVERPDGSNFTLKIRSTKLEDSAMYFCASRGPEQFFGPGTRLTVL.

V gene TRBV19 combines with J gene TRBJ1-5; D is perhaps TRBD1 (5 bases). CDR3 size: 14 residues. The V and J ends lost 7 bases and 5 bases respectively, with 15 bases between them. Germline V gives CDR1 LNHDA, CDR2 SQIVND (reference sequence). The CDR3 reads CASISREGHQPQHF. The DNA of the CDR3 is TGTGCCAGTATATCCAGGGAAGGGCATCAGCCCCAGCATTTT. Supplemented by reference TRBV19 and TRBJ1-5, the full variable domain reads DGGITQSPKYLFRKEGQNVTLSCEQNLNHDAMYWYRQDPGQGLRLIYYSQIVNDFQKGDIAEGYSVSREKKESFPLTVTSAQKNPTAFYLCASISREGHQPQHFGDGTRLSIL.

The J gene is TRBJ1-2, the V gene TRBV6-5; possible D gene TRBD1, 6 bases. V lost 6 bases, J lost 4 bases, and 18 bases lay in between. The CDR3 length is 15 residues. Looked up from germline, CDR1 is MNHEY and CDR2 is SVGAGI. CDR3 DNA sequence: TGTGCCAGCAGCCTGGGATCGACAGGCTCCTATGGCTACACCTTC. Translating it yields CASSLGSTGSYGYTF.

CDR3 region: CASSLAGGSYNEQFF. CDR3 nucleotides: TGTGCCAGTAGTTTAGCGGGAGGGTCCTACAATGAGCAGTTCTTC. The chain employs TRBV19 and TRBJ2-1, with TRBD2 matching 11 bases. The length of the CDR3 is 15 residues. Germline CDR1 and CDR2: LNHDA and SQIVND (reference sequence). The V segment lost 5 bases and the J segment 1 base; nucleotides outside the gene matches: 1.

This CDR3 reads CAYEGGRMNTEAFF. The CDR3 coding sequence is TGTGCCTATGAGGGTGGGCGTATGAACACTGAAGCTTTCTTT. J is TRBJ1-1 and V is TRBV30; D unresolved. Per the germline V gene, CDR1 is GTSNPN and CDR2 is SVGIG (reference sequence). V shed 7 bases and J shed 0 bases, with 15 bases lying between them. This CDR3 contains 14 residues.

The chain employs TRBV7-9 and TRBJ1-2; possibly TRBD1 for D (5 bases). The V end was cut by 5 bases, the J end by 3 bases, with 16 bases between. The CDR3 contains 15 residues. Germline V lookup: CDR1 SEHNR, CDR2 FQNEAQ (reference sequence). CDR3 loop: CASSPWDGDDYGYTF. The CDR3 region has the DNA TGTGCCAGCAGCCCCTGGGACGGGGACGACTATGGCTACACCTTC.

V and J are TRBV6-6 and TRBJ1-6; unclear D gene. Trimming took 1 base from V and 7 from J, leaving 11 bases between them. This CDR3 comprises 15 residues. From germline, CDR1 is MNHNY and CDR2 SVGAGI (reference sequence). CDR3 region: CASSYLDGNNSPLHF. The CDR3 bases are TGTGCCAGCAGTTACTTGGACGGAAACAATTCACCCCTCCACTTT.

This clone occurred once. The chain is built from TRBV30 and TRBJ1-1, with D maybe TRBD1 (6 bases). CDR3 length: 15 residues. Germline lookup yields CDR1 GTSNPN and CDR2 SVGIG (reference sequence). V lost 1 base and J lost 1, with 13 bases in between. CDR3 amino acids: CAWSAGGGPNTEAFF. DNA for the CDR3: TGTGCCTGGAGTGCTGGTGGGGGGCCGAACACTGAAGCTTTCTTT.

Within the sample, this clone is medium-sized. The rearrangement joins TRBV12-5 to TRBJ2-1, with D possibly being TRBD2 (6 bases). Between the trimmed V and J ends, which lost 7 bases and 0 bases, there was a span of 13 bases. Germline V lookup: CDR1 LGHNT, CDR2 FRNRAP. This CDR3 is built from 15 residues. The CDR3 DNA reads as TGTGCTAGTGATATTGACGGGGGCTCCTACAATGAGCAGTTCTTC. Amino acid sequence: CASDIDGGSYNEQFF.

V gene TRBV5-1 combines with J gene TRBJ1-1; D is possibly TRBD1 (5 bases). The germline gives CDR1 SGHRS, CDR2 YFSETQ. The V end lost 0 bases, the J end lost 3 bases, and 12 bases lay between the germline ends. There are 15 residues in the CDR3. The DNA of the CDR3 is TGCGCCAGCAGCTTGGAGAGGGGCGGGTACACTGAAGCTTTCTTT. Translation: CASSLERGGYTEAFF.

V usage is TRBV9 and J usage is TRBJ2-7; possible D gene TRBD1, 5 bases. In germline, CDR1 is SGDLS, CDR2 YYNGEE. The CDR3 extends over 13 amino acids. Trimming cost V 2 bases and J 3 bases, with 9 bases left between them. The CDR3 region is CASSVQGNYEQYF. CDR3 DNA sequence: TGTGCCAGCAGCGTTCAGGGAAACTACGAGCAGTACTTC.

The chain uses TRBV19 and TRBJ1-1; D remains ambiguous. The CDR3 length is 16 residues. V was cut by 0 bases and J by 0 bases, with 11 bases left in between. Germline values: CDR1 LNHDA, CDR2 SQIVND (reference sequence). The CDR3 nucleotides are TGTGCCAGTAGTATAGATCGTCAGAACCTGAACACTGAAGCTTTCTTT. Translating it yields CASSIDRQNLNTEAFF.

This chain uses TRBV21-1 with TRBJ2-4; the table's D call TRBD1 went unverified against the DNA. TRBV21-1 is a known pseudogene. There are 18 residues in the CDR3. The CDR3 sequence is CASSKWMITGGVSDIQYF. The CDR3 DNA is TGTGCCAGCAGCAAATGGATGATAACAGGGGGCGTTTCGGACATTCAGTACTTC.

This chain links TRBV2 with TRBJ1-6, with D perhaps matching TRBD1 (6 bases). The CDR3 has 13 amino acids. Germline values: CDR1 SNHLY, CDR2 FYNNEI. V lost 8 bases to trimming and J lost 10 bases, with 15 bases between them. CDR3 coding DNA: TGTGCCAGCCGTCAGGGGCTCGGGTCACCCCTCCACTTT. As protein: CASRQGLGSPLHF. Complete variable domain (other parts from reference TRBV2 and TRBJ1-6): EPEVTQTPSHQVTQMGQEVILRCVPISNHLYFYWYRQILGQKVEFLVSFYNNEISEKSEIFDDQFSVERPDGSNFTLKIRSTKLEDSAMYFCASRQGLGSPLHFGNGTRLTVT.

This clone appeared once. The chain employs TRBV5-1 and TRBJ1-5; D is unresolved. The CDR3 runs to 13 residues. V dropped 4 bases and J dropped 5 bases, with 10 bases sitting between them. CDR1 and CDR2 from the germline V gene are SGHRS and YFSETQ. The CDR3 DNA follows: TGCGCCAGCAGCCGGGGAGCGGATCAGCCCCAGCATTTT. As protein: CASSRGADQPQHF.

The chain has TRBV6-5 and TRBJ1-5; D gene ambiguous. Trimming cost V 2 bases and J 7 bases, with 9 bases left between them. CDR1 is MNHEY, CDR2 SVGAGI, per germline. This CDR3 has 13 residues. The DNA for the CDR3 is TGTGCCAGCAGTTACGACGCTCGGCAGCCCCAGCATTTT. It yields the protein CASSYDARQPQHF.